The rows below give T cell receptor beta chains drawn from one sample of a study of regulatory T cells in long-lasting Graves disease. Each CDR3 protein is one row after TCRdb ran MiXCR on the multiplex PCR reads. The repertoire includes about 420,000 distinct CDR3 sequences, roughly 15% of them detected once, and 20% to 25% sits in the top ten. These data also featured in a second study, about T cells in Graves' hyperthyroidism and ophthalmopathy.

The input for sequencing was peripheral blood mononuclear cells (PBMCs), taken at new diagnosis, from a patient treated with antithyroid drugs. All receptors come from a woman aged 18 to 35 with Graves disease. CDR3s leave out the opening cysteine and the closing phenylalanine or tryptophan. A D gene is named only where the DNA matches it firmly.

v_gene,j_gene,d_gene,CDR3aa
TRBV6-2/TRBV6-3,TRBJ2-7,.,ASRLEEGTIYSYEQY
TRBV19,TRBJ2-1,TRBD2,ASSIPSGRAHNEQF
TRBV6-7,TRBJ2-1,.,ASSYSPGYEQF
TRBV7-2,TRBJ2-7,.,ASSFGQAISYEQY
TRBV18,TRBJ2-7,.,ASSPKRDSPEQY
TRBV6-1,TRBJ1-5,TRBD1,ASSGRQGISNQPQH
TRBV28,TRBJ1-1,.,ASSAGVAKSDAEAF
TRBV19,TRBJ1-5,.,ASNRVGGQPQH
TRBV24-1,TRBJ2-3,.,ATSDSAETTDTQY
TRBV20-1,TRBJ2-1,.,SAKVPASDYNEQF
TRBV7-9,TRBJ2-1,.,ASSLWVNEQF
TRBV11-2,TRBJ2-7,TRBD2,ASSPSGRMNEQY
TRBV6-5,TRBJ2-3,.,ASSYRPTMGTDTQY
TRBV7-8,TRBJ2-1,TRBD2,ASSLARPRTSGRGDEQF
TRBV30,TRBJ1-6,.,AWSVGGLSYNSPLH
TRBV2,TRBJ1-1,.,ASSAGDVDTEAF
TRBV7-7,TRBJ2-5,TRBD2,ASSFGGTQETQY
TRBV12-3/TRBV12-4,TRBJ1-1,.,ASSLMGLTEAF
TRBV7-6,TRBJ2-2,TRBD2,ASSHGTSGDTGELF
TRBV30,TRBJ2-5,.,AWKRNSGETQY
TRBV20-1,TRBJ2-7,.,SARMAYEQY
TRBV28,TRBJ2-1,TRBD2,ASSLFAGGTHEQF
TRBV3-1,TRBJ1-1,.,ASSQESLTEAF
TRBV5-1,TRBJ2-1,TRBD1,ASSRTDRGYSYNEQF
TRBV18,TRBJ2-7,TRBD1,ASSPRQGTWWEQY
TRBV7-9,TRBJ2-3,TRBD2,ASSLGIGWSTSGPDTQY
TRBV4-2,TRBJ2-2,.,ASSQVSQGITGELF
TRBV2,TRBJ2-1,.,ASKRTGTLYNEQF
TRBV20-1,TRBJ2-7,TRBD1,SARVSDREAYEQY
TRBV10-1,TRBJ2-5,.,ASSGVGQETQY
TRBV2,TRBJ1-1,TRBD1,ASRGQGVGTEAF
TRBV18,TRBJ2-6,TRBD1,ASSLAPPGQTGANVLT